This T cell receptor (beta chain) is from a study of CD8+ T cells in alopecia areata. This clone was observed a handful of times. Its matching antigen is unknown. Study findings and constraints: A great number of expanded lesional clones endured in scalp and blood during tofacitinib. When scalp samples are sequenced, resident alphabeta T cells of normal skin are also captured.

As to treatment: oral pan-JAK inhibitor, 5-10 mg twice daily. Peripheral blood samples and lesional scalp punch biopsies were obtained from alopecia areata patients. Sequencing used cDNA as its template, made by extracting RNA and reverse transcribing it. TCRdb keeps only in-frame clones here, not all; method: immunoSEQ multiplex PCR. The repertoire holds over 150,000 clones, about three fifths seen once, with approximately 0.63% in the top ten. Specimen: CD4+ T cells sorted from blood, collected at week 4, from a patient treated with tofacitinib. The clonotype was recovered from a human donor with alopecia areata.

The CDR3 sequence: CASSLVVGHNEQFF. The CDR3 DNA is TGTGCCAGCAGCTTAGTTGTAGGGCACAATGAGCAGTTCTTC. This sequence joins TRBV7-6 and TRBJ2-1; no firm D call. V lost 1 base, J lost 5 bases, and 9 bases lay in between. Germline V gives CDR1 SGHVS, CDR2 FNYEAQ. The CDR3 runs 14 residues.